These T cell receptor beta chains were read from a single sample in a study of blood T cell repertoires in COVID-19. TCRdb's copy holds only in-frame clones and misses some; the assay was immunoSEQ multiplex PCR. The sample has about 73,000 clones; around four fifths are singletons. The sample comprised peripheral blood. The receptors were gathered from a man aged 45-65 years with active COVID-19. Both conserved end residues are part of each CDR3. Each record gives: V gene, J gene, clone size, D gene, CDR3 DNA, CDR3 protein. D genes are given only for firm matches. Only some rows state a clone size, as once, few, many or a class for expanded clones.

TRBV10-1,TRBJ2-3,NA,TRBD2,TGCGCCAGCAGTGGACCGACTAGCGGGGGGTTCACAGATACGCAGTATTTT,CASSGPTSGGFTDTQYF
TRBV6-4,TRBJ2-3,NA,TRBD1,TGTGCCAGCAGGCAAGACAGGGGAACAGATACGCAGTATTTT,CASRQDRGTDTQYF
TRBV30,TRBJ2-2,few,TRBD1,TGTGCCTGGAGTCCTTGGGACAGGGGAGCTGAGAACACCGGGGAGCTGTTTTTT,CAWSPWDRGAENTGELFF
TRBV7-2,TRBJ2-1,few,NA,TGTGCCAGCAGCCTGATCGGACAGTCCAATGAGCAGTTCTTC,CASSLIGQSNEQFF
TRBV28,TRBJ2-1,NA,NA,TGTGCCAGCAGTTCCCCACCCAGGGACAATGAGCAGTTCTTC,CASSSPPRDNEQFF
TRBV27,TRBJ2-1,NA,TRBD2,TGTGCCAGCAAAATTCGGGGGGTATCCTACAATGAGCAGTTCTTC,CASKIRGVSYNEQFF
TRBV18,TRBJ2-7,NA,TRBD2,TGTGCCAGCTCACTCCGGACTAGCGGGGGGGGCACAATCTACGAGCAGTACTTC,CASSLRTSGGGTIYEQYF
TRBV21-1,TRBJ1-5,few,NA,TGTGCCCTGAATGCGGAACCGAATAGCCCGAATAGCAATCAGCCCCAGCATTTT,CALNAEPNSPNSNQPQHF
TRBV7-9,TRBJ2-5,NA,NA,TGTGCCAGCAGCCCCTCGGGGACCCAGTACTTC,CASSPSGTQYF
TRBV5-1,TRBJ2-7,NA,NA,TGCGCCAGCAGCCCGCTCCCCAGCTCCTACGAGCAGTACTTC,CASSPLPSSYEQYF
TRBV27,TRBJ1-5,NA,NA,TGTGCCAGCAGTTTATTAGGAGGGGACGAGCAGCCCCAGCATTTT,CASSLLGGDEQPQHF
TRBV11-3,TRBJ2-3,NA,NA,TGTGCCAGCAGCCAGAACCGGAGGGATACGCAGTATTTT,CASSQNRRDTQYF
TRBV28,TRBJ2-3,NA,TRBD2,TGTGCCAGCAGTCCCTTCCGGACTAGCGGGATCACAGATACGCAGTATTTT,CASSPFRTSGITDTQYF
TRBV27,TRBJ2-4,NA,TRBD2,TGTGCCAGCAGTCGTCTAGCGGGCTTTGCCAAAAACATTCAGTACTTC,CASSRLAGFAKNIQYF
TRBV7-2,TRBJ2-1,NA,NA,TGTGCCAGCAGCCTGGGACTTCTCAATGAGCAGTTCTTC,CASSLGLLNEQFF
TRBV9,TRBJ2-3,NA,TRBD2,TGTGCCAGCAGAAAGCGGGAGGGTAGCACAGATACGCAGTATTTT,CASRKREGSTDTQYF
TRBV18,TRBJ2-1,NA,TRBD1,TGTGCCAGCTCACCATTCGGACAGGGTGGGGCATATGAGCAGTTCTTC,CASSPFGQGGAYEQFF
TRBV28,TRBJ2-7,NA,NA,TGTGCCAGCAGTCGGAGGGAGGGGGACTACGAGCAGTACTTC,CASSRREGDYEQYF
TRBV4-1,TRBJ2-7,NA,TRBD2,TGCGCCAGCAGCCAAGGGGTAGGGTTTCGCGGGGGGAACTCCTACGAGCAGTACTTC,CASSQGVGFRGGNSYEQYF
TRBV6-5,TRBJ2-2,NA,TRBD1,TGTGCCAGCAGTTACTCAGGGGGCCGGAGCACCGGGGAGCTGTTTTTT,CASSYSGGRSTGELFF
TRBV7-9,TRBJ1-1,NA,NA,TGTGCCAGCAGCACCACTGGGGGGGGCACTGAAGCTTTCTTT,CASSTTGGGTEAFF
TRBV7-3,TRBJ2-2,NA,NA,TGTGCCAGCAGCTCCTTGGGCGGGGCGAACACCGGGGAGCTGTTTTTT,CASSSLGGANTGELFF
TRBV5-5,TRBJ2-7,NA,NA,TGTGCCAGCAGCTTGGTCGGGAGTGGGTACGAGCAGTACTTC,CASSLVGSGYEQYF
TRBV6-4,TRBJ2-5,NA,TRBD2,TGTGCCAGCAGTGCAATCGCGGGGGAAGAGACCCAGTACTTC,CASSAIAGEETQYF
TRBV19,TRBJ1-1,NA,TRBD1,TGTGCCAGTAGGGACAGGGGGCGTAGGAACACTGAAGCTTTCTTT,CASRDRGRRNTEAFF
TRBV18,TRBJ2-5,once,NA,TGTGCCAGCTCAATAGGACTGAGGGTAGAGACCCAGTACTTC,CASSIGLRVETQYF
TRBV7-3,TRBJ2-3,NA,TRBD2,TGTGCCAGCAGCTTCCGGATGAGCGGGGCGAGAACAGATACGCAGTATTTT,CASSFRMSGARTDTQYF
TRBV5-8,TRBJ1-5,NA,NA,TGTGCCAGCAGCTTGTGGTCCCAGAAAAATCAGCCCCAGCATTTT,CASSLWSQKNQPQHF
TRBV7-3,TRBJ2-3,once,TRBD2,TGTGCCAGCAGCTTATGGGCTAGCGGGAGGTCCCCCACAGATACGCAGTATTTT,CASSLWASGRSPTDTQYF